Reported below is one TCR beta chain. TCRdb reprocessed the 5' RACE reads with MiXCR, giving one entry per CDR3 protein. The sample comprises 30,000 or so distinct CDR3 sequences, under 9.5% of which are singletons, and more than 2% rests with the top ten. The CDR3 runs to 20 residues. These data belong to a study of chronic HIV infection and antiretroviral therapy. The clonotype originates from an adult who had HIV and had not received antiretroviral therapy, or was an uninfected healthy control (not recorded which). This chain uses TRBV21-1 with TRBJ2-6; the listed D gene, TRBD1, was not tested against the DNA. TRBV21-1 is classified as a pseudogene. The sequenced material came from peripheral blood. The CDR3 DNA is TGTGCCAGCAGCAAACCACGGTCGGCCAGGGTGAGGCCTGGAGCCAACGTCCTGACTTTC. It encodes CASSKPRSARVRPGANVLTF.